Presented here are 12 T cell receptor beta chains from one specimen sequenced in a study of control samples from healthy donors and cancer patients. The repertoire was sequenced with immunoSEQ multiplex PCR; TCRdb's copy has only in-frame clones and lacks some. The sample lists roughly 400,000 clones, 90% occurring once. Sequences were obtained from PBMCs. The receptors were sampled from a man in his forties or fifties with head and neck cancer.

This clone was observed once. J is TRBJ2-3 and V is TRBV2; 10 positions match TRBD2. This CDR3 comprises 16 residues. Germline CDR1 is SNHLY and CDR2 is FYNNEI. Germline trimming cut 3 bases from V and 4 bases from J; bases unmatched to any gene: 7. The CDR3 is CASSDRLAGAADTQYF. CDR3 nucleotide sequence: TGTGCCAGCAGTGATCGGCTAGCGGGAGCTGCAGATACGCAGTATTTT.

CDR3: CASRQVTPLHF. The DNA of the CDR3 is TGTGCCAGTCGACAGGTGACACCCCTCCACTTT. This rearrangement joins TRBV6-6 to TRBJ1-6, with TRBD1 as a possible D gene (6 bases). This CDR3 is built from 11 residues. Trimming pared 9 bases from V and 11 bases from J, leaving 11 bases between. Germline loops: CDR1 MNHNY, CDR2 SVGAGI (reference sequence).

This clone was observed once. The chain employs TRBV4-2 and TRBJ1-3; 10 nucleotides line up with TRBD1. J gave up 3 bases and V 4 bases, and 6 bases lay outside the gene matches. The CDR3 consists of 16 residues. Germline V gene sequence: CDR1 LGHNA, CDR2 YNFKEQ. The CDR3 here is CASSREGTGDGNTIYF. The CDR3 DNA reads TGTGCCAGCAGCCGAGAAGGGACAGGGGATGGAAACACCATATATTTT.

The chain employs TRBV4-1 and TRBJ2-5; D is uncertain. V was trimmed by 3 bases and J by 1 base, leaving 15 bases between them. This CDR3 is 16 amino acids long. Germline-derived CDR1 and CDR2 are MGHRA and YSYEKL. Here the CDR3 reads CASSQGFTLSQETQYF. CDR3 nucleotide sequence: TGCGCCAGCAGCCAGGGTTTTACGTTGTCCCAAGAGACCCAGTACTTC.

The chain links TRBV10-3 to TRBJ2-7; no definite D call. In germline, CDR1 is ENHRY, CDR2 SYGVKD. Trimming took off 0 bases at V and 6 bases at J, with 9 bases between the two ends. The CDR3 consists of 13 residues. In DNA form, the CDR3 reads TGTGCCATCAGTGAGTCTGGGCTTGGCGAGCAGTACTTC. Encoded protein: CAISESGLGEQYF.

The chain uses TRBV27 and TRBJ2-1; the D gene is possibly TRBD2 (6 bases). With 6 bases removed from V and 0 bases from J, the gap between germline ends came to 15 bases. The CDR3 spans 16 residues. Germline CDR1 reads MNHEY; CDR2 reads SMNVEV (reference sequence). As DNA, the CDR3 is TGTGCCAGCAGCCTTACCCTAGCGTTCTCCTACAATGAGCAGTTCTTC. Its protein product is CASSLTLAFSYNEQFF.

The chain links TRBV6-5 to TRBJ1-3; no clear D gene. Germline V gives CDR1 MNHEY, CDR2 SVGAGI. The CDR3 has 14 residues. V was pared by 8 bases and J by 0 bases, with 11 bases between. The CDR3 is CASLPGGSGNTIYF. The CDR3 coding sequence is TGTGCCAGCCTTCCGGGAGGCTCTGGAAACACCATATATTTT.

This clone was seen once. The genes are TRBV11-2 and TRBJ1-4; D is possibly TRBD1 (5 bases). Germline V CDR1 and CDR2: SGHAT, FQNNGV. CDR3 length equals 15 residues. V was clipped by 1 base and J by 7 bases, with 13 bases between them. For the CDR3, the DNA is TGTGCCAGCAGCTTAGGAGCTCAGGGTGTTGAAAAACTGTTTTTT. Protein product: CASSLGAQGVEKLFF.

The V call is TRBV3-1 (or the pseudogene TRBV3-2), the J call TRBJ1-2; D gene ambiguous. V was clipped by 5 bases and J by 3 bases, with 13 bases between them. CDR1 and CDR2 from the germline V gene are LGHDT and YNNKEL (reference sequence). This CDR3 is 14 amino acids long. The CDR3 DNA is TGTGCCAGCAGCTTCCTAGGCAGCGACTATGGCTACACCTTC. Translation: CASSFLGSDYGYTF.

V usage is TRBV15 and J usage is TRBJ2-7, with 7 bases that match TRBD1. The length of the CDR3 is 14 residues. With V trimmed by 4 bases and J by 3 bases, 6 bases remained unmatched. CDR1 LNHNV and CDR2 YYDKDF come from the germline V gene (reference sequence). The CDR3 reads CATSTDRSYYEQYF. In DNA form, the CDR3 reads TGTGCCACCAGCACGGACAGGTCCTACTACGAGCAGTACTTC.

The chain joins TRBV24-1 to TRBJ2-2, with TRBD1 matching 11 bases. This CDR3 contains 18 residues. V lost 5 bases and J lost 5; bases outside the gene matches: 12. Germline V gene sequence: CDR1 KGHDR, CDR2 SFDVKD. For the CDR3, the DNA is TGTGCCACCAGTGCAATGGGACAGGGGGGCTTAAAGACCGGGGAGCTGTTTTTT. Protein sequence: CATSAMGQGGLKTGELFF.

The V gene is TRBV15, the J gene TRBJ1-5; a possible D gene is TRBD1 (6 bases). Trimming left V 0 bases short and J 4 bases short, with 16 bases between. Germline V CDR1 and CDR2: LNHNV, YYDKDF (reference sequence). CDR3 length: 17 residues. The CDR3: CATSRDLWTVRNQPQHF. The DNA of the CDR3 is TGTGCCACCAGCAGAGATCTCTGGACAGTGAGAAATCAGCCCCAGCATTTT.